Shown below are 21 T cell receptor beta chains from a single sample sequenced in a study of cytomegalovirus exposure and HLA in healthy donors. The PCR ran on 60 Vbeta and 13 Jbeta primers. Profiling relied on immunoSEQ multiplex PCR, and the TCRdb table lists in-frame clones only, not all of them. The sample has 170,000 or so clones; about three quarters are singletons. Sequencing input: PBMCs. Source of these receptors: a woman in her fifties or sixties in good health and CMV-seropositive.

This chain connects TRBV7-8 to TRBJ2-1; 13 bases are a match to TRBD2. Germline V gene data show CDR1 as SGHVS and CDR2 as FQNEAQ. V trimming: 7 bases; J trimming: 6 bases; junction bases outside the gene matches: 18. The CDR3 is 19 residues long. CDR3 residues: CASNTRGLAGKGVGNEQFF. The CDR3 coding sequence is TGTGCCAGCAACACTAGGGGACTAGCGGGAAAAGGGGTGGGCAATGAGCAGTTCTTC.

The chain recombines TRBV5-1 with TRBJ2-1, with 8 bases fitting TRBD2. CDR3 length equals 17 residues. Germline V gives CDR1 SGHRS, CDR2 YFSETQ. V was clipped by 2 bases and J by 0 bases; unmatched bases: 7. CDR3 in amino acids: CASSFVTGGSSYNEQFF. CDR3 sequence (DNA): TGCGCCAGCAGCTTTGTTACGGGGGGGAGCTCCTACAATGAGCAGTTCTTC.

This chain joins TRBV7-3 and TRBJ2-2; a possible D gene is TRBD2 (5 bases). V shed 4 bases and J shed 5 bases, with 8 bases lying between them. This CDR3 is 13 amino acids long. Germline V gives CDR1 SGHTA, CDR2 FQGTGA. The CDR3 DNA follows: TGTGCCAGCAGCTCCTCGGGGACCGGGGAGCTGTTTTTT. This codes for CASSSSGTGELFF.

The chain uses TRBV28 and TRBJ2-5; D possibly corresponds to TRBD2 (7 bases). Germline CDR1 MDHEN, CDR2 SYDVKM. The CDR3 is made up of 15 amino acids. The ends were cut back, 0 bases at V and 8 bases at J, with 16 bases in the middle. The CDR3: CASSLWGRDTATQYF. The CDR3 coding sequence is TGTGCCAGCAGTTTATGGGGGAGGGACACCGCCACCCAGTACTTC.

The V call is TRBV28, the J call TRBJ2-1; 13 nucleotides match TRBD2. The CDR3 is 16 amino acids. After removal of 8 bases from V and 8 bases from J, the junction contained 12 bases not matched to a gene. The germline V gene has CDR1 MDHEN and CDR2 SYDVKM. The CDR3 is CASASWTSGRSHEQFF. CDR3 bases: TGTGCCAGCGCCTCCTGGACTAGCGGGAGAAGTCATGAGCAGTTCTTC. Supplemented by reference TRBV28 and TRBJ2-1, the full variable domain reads DVKVTQSSRYLVKRTGEKVFLECVQDMDHENMFWYRQDPGLGLRLIYFSYDVKMKEKGDIPEGYSVSREKKERFSLILESASTNQTSMYLCASASWTSGRSHEQFFGPGTRLTVL.

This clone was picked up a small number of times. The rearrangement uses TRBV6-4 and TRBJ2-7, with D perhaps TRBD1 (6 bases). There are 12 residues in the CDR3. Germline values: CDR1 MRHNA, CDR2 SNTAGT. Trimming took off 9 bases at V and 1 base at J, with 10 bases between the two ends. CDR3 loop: CARTDRSYEQYF. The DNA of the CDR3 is TGTGCCAGGACAGACAGGTCCTACGAGCAGTACTTC.

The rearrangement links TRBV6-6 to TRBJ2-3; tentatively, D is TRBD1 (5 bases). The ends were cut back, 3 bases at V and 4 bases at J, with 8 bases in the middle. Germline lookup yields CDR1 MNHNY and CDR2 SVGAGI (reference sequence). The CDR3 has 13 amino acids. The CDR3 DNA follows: TGTGCCAGCAGTTATACAGGACCAGATACGCAGTATTTT. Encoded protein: CASSYTGPDTQYF.

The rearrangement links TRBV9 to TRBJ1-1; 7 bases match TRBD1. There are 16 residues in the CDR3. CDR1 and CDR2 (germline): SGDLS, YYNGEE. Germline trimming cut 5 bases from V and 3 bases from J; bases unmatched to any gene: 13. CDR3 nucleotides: TGTGCCAGCAGACCCAGACAGGGCCTGAGTGACACTGAAGCTTTCTTT. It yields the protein CASRPRQGLSDTEAFF.

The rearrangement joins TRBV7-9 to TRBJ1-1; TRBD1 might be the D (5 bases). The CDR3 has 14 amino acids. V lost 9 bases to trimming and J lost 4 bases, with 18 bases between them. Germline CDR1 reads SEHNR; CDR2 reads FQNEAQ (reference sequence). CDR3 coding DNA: TGTGCCAGTTCCTCTCAGGGTGATGCCACTGAAGCTTTCTTT. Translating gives CASSSQGDATEAFF.

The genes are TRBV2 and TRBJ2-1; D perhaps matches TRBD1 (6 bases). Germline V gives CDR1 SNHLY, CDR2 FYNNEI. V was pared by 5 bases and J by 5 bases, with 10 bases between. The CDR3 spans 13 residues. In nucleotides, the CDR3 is TGTGCCAGCAGTTTGGACAGCCACAATGAGCAGTTCTTC. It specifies CASSLDSHNEQFF.

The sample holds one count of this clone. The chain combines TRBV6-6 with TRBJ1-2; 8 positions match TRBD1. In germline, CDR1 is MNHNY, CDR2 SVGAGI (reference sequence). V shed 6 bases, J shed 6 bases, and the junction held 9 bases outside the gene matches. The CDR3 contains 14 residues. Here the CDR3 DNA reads TGTGCCAGCAGGAGTGGCGGACAGGGCGATGGCTACACCTTC. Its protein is CASRSGGQGDGYTF.

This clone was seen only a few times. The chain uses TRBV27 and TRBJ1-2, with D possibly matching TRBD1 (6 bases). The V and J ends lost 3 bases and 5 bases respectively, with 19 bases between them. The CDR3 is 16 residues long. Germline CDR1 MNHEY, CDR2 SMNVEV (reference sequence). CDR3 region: CASSFFGGGRRYGYTF. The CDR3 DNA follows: TGTGCCAGCAGTTTTTTTGGGGGGGGCCGTCGGTATGGCTACACCTTC.

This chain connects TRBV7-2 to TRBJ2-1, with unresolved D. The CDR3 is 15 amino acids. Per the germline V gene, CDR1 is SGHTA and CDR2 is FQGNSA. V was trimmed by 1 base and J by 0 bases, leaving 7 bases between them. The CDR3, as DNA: TGTGCCAGCAGCTTAGACGGTTACTCCTACAATGAGCAGTTCTTC. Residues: CASSLDGYSYNEQFF.

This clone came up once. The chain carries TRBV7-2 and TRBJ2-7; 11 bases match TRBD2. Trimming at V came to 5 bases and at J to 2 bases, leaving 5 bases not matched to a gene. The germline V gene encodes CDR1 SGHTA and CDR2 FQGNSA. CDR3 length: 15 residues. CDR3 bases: TGTGCCAGCAGCCCGACTAGCGGGGCGACCTACGAGCAGTACTTC. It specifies CASSPTSGATYEQYF.

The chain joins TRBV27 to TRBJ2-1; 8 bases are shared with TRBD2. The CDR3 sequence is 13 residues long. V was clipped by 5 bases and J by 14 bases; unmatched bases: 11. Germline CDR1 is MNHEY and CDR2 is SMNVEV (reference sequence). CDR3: CASSQYGGGEEFF. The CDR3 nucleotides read TGTGCCAGCAGTCAATACGGGGGGGGCGAGGAGTTCTTC.

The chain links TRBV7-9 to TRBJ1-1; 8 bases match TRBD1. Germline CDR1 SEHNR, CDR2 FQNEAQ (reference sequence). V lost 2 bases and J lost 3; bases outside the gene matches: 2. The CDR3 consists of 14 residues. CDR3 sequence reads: CASSLTGGDTEAFF. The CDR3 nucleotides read TGTGCCAGCAGCTTAACAGGGGGGGACACTGAAGCTTTCTTT.

DNA of the CDR3: TGCAGCGTTGAAGTCCCGGGGAGACTAGCGGGGAACACAGATACGCAGTATTTT. Protein sequence: CSVEVPGRLAGNTDTQYF. This rearrangement joins TRBV29-1 to TRBJ2-3; TRBD2 agrees at 11 bases. The germline V gene encodes CDR1 SQVTM and CDR2 ANQGSEA. The CDR3 totals 18 residues. The trim removed 1 base at V and 2 bases at J, leaving 11 bases unmatched.

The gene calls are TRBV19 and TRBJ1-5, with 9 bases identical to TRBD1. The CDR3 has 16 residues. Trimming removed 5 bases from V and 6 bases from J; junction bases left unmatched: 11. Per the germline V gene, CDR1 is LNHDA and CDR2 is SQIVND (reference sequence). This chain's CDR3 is CASSPPGTGYGQPQHF. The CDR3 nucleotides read TGTGCCAGTAGTCCTCCCGGGACAGGGTATGGTCAGCCCCAGCATTTT.

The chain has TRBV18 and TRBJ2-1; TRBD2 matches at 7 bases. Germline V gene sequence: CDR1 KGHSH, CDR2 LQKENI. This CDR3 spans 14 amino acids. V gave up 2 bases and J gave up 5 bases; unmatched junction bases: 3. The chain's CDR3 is CASSPGAGDNEQFF. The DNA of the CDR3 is TGTGCCAGCTCACCAGGGGCGGGAGACAATGAGCAGTTCTTC.

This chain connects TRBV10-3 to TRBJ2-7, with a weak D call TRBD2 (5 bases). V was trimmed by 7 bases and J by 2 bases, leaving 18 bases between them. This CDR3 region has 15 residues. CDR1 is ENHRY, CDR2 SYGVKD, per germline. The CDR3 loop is CAITPEQRNPYEQYF. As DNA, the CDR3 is TGTGCCATCACTCCTGAGCAGCGGAACCCCTACGAGCAGTACTTC.

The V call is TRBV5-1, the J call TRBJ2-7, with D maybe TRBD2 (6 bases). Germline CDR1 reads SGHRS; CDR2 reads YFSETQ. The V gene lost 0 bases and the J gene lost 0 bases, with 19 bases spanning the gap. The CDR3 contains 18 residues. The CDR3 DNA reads TGCGCCAGCAGCTTGGACACGGGTAGCGGTGCCACCTCCTACGAGCAGTACTTC. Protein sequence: CASSLDTGSGATSYEQYF.